This T cell receptor beta chain was observed in a study of blood T cell repertoires in COVID-19. Across the study: From the United States, Italy and Spain came samples of acute and convalescent COVID-19. T cells, B-cell-depleted T cells, or PBMCs supplied cDNA or gDNA.

Per the study methods: Reference gene primer amplification gave estimated nucleated cell counts. TCRdb keeps only in-frame clones here, not all; method: immunoSEQ multiplex PCR. Clonal size and the V and J genes are those of that table, whereas D and trimming came from the DNA. The data show fewer than 250,000 clones, with around 86% seen just once and around 3.1% held by the top ten. Germline CDR1 and CDR2: MNHEY and SVGEGT. The CDR3 is 12 residues long. V dropped 4 bases and J dropped 12; count of bases not matched to a gene: 6. This clone was seen repeatedly, ten times or more. The material sequenced was peripheral blood. The sequence was obtained from a man aged 55 to 69 with acute or convalescent COVID-19. This sequence joins TRBV6-2 or TRBV6-3 and TRBJ2-1, with 7 positions matching TRBD1. CDR3 nucleotides: TGTGCCAGCAGTTCGGACAGGTTGGGGCAGTTCTTC. Protein sequence: CASSSDRLGQFF.